This T cell receptor (beta chain) was sequenced during a study of shared clonotypes between healthy human individuals. In germline, CDR1 is MDHEN, CDR2 SYDVKM. The V and J ends lost 7 bases and 2 bases respectively, with 14 bases between them. The CDR3 runs 15 residues. General study points: Since donors were few, the genetic and exposure-history diversity represented was limited.

To note about this clone: Its matching antigen is unknown.

Genomic DNA of every subset was divided equally among multiple immunoSEQ plates. Unsorted PBMC contributed about 0.3 ug DNA, tens of thousands of T cell genomes, to each replicate PCR. TCRdb's copy holds only in-frame clones and misses some; the assay was immunoSEQ multiplex PCR. This sample has about 490,000 clones, with around 80% found just once. The receptor comes from a woman aged 40-49 years in good health. Some clones in this sample may be carry-over from other donors' samples. Sequencing used PBMCs. The chain is built from TRBV28 and TRBJ1-4; no definite D call. In nucleotides, the CDR3 is TGTGCCAGCAACACTCCCCCCCTTACTAATGAAAAACTGTTTTTT. Its protein product is CASNTPPLTNEKLFF. The whole variable domain, filled in from reference TRBV28 and TRBJ1-4, reads DVKVTQSSRYLVKRTGEKVFLECVQDMDHENMFWYRQDPGLGLRLIYFSYDVKMKEKGDIPEGYSVSREKKERFSLILESASTNQTSMYLCASNTPPLTNEKLFFGSGTQLSVL.